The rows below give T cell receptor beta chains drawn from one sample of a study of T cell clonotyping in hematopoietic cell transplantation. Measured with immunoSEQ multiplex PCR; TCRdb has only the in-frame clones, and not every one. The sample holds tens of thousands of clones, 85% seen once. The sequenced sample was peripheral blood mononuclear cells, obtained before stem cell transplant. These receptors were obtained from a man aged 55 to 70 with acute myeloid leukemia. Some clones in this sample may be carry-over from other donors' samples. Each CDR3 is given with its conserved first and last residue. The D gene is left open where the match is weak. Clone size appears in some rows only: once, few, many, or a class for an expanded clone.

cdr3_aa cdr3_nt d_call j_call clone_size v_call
CASRQQNTEAFF TGTGCCAGCAGACAGCAGAACACTGAAGCTTTCTTT . TRBJ1-1 few TRBV2
CASSVRGGPHPEAFF TGTGCCAGTAGTGTTAGGGGGGGCCCTCACCCTGAAGCTTTCTTT . TRBJ1-1 . TRBV19
CATQQGSSGNTIYF TGTGCCACTCAACAGGGTTCCTCTGGAAACACCATATATTTT . TRBJ1-3 . TRBV10-3
CASSYQGEGNTIYF TGTGCCAGCAGTTACCAGGGGGAGGGAAACACCATATATTTT TRBD1 TRBJ1-3 . TRBV6-5
CASSLLVDRPQQFF TGTGCCAGCAGCTTGCTGGTTGATCGCCCGCAGCAGTTCTTC . TRBJ2-1 . TRBV5-6
CASSVAGGVPDTQYF TGTGCCAGCAGCGTAGCGGGGGGAGTCCCAGATACGCAGTATTTT TRBD2 TRBJ2-3 . TRBV9
CASSQRAGTGGYEQYF TGCGCCAGCAGCCAGAGGGCCGGGACAGGGGGATACGAGCAGTACTTC TRBD1 TRBJ2-7 . TRBV4-3
CASSPRGTGKYF TGTGCCAGCAGCCCTCGCGGGACAGGAAAGTATTTT TRBD1 TRBJ2-3 . TRBV7-6
CASRPQGVYGYTF TGTGCCAGCAGACCCCAGGGGGTCTATGGCTACACCTTC TRBD1 TRBJ1-2 . TRBV2
CASSLPMRTAFF TGTGCCAGTTCCCTCCCGATGCGAACGGCTTTCTTT . TRBJ1-1 . TRBV19
CASSRQVNTEAFF TGTGCCAGCAGTCGACAGGTGAACACTGAAGCTTTCTTT . TRBJ1-1 . TRBV6-5
CASSSEGGQPLHF TGTGCCAGCAGCTCTGAGGGAGGGCAGCCCCTCCACTTT . TRBJ1-6 . TRBV6-4
CASSPGGDTEAFF TGCGCCAGCAGTCCAGGGGGGGACACTGAAGCTTTCTTT TRBD1 TRBJ1-1 . TRBV10-2
CASSLQGSNQPQHF TGTGCCAGCAGCTTACAGGGGAGCAATCAGCCCCAGCATTTT . TRBJ1-5 . TRBV7-2
CASTPGPFSGNTIYF TGTGCCAGCACCCCTGGGCCTTTCTCTGGAAACACCATATATTTT . TRBJ1-3 few TRBV5-4
CASREGGRGYTF TGTGCCAGCAGAGAGGGGGGCCGCGGCTACACCTTC . TRBJ1-2 . TRBV6-5
CASSPGTGGFYGYTF TGTGCCAGCAGTCCTGGGACAGGGGGCTTCTATGGCTACACCTTC TRBD1 TRBJ1-2 . TRBV28
CASSLGGGPYEQYF TGTGCCAGCAGCTTAGGGGGAGGGCCCTACGAGCAGTACTTC TRBD2 TRBJ2-7 . TRBV11-2
CASSAQGQGSYNEQFF TGTGCCAGCAGCGCACAAGGGCAGGGCTCCTACAATGAGCAGTTCTTC . TRBJ2-1 . TRBV11-3
CASSLWTAIDYGYTF TGCGCCAGCAGCTTGTGGACAGCAATAGACTATGGCTACACCTTC . TRBJ1-2 . TRBV5-1
CASSQGASQNEQFF TGTGCCAGCAGCCAAGGCGCTAGCCAGAATGAGCAGTTCTTC . TRBJ2-1 . TRBV4-2
CASRGAGEQYF TGTGCCAGTAGGGGCGCCGGCGAGCAGTACTTC . TRBJ2-7 once TRBV19
CASSVAGAANYGYTF TGTGCCAGCAGCGTAGCAGGAGCAGCTAACTATGGCTACACCTTC . TRBJ1-2 . TRBV9
CASSLGQASNQPQHF TGTGCCAGCAGCTTAGGACAGGCTAGCAATCAGCCCCAGCATTTT . TRBJ1-5 . TRBV7-2
CASSVGLEEVPSGNTIYF TGTGCCAGCAGCGTAGGATTAGAGGAAGTCCCCTCTGGAAACACCATATATTTT . TRBJ1-3 . TRBV9
CASSSGTGGYEQYF TGTGCCAGCAGCTCTGGGACAGGGGGCTACGAGCAGTACTTC TRBD1 TRBJ2-7 . TRBV9
CASSLNGEQYF TGTGCCAGCAGCTTGAACGGCGAGCAGTACTTC . TRBJ2-7 . TRBV7-2
CASRDRNYGYTF TGTGCCAGCAGGGACAGGAACTATGGCTACACCTTC TRBD1 TRBJ1-2 . TRBV2
CASSLDEGASRLHF TGTGCCAGCAGCTTAGATGAAGGGGCCTCGCGCCTCCACTTT . TRBJ1-6 few TRBV7-2
CASSSDSANTGELFF TGTGCCAGCAGCTCAGACAGCGCGAACACCGGGGAGCTGTTTTTT . TRBJ2-2 . TRBV7-3
CASTWTYTQYF TGTGCCAGCACATGGACTTATACGCAGTATTTT . TRBJ2-3 few TRBV2
CASSPRTRPNYEQYF TGCGCCAGCAGCCCCCGGACCCGTCCAAACTACGAGCAGTACTTC . TRBJ2-7 . TRBV5-1
CASRSDGGYGYTF TGTGCCAGCAGGTCAGACGGTGGCTATGGCTACACCTTC . TRBJ1-2 . TRBV27
CASSQVGQGRGRGGNTIYF TGCGCCAGCAGCCAAGTGGGACAGGGTAGAGGGAGAGGTGGAAACACCATATATTTT TRBD1 TRBJ1-3 . TRBV4-1
CASRSTEGNSYEQCF TGTGCCAGCAGATCCACAGAAGGGAACTCCTACGAGCAGTGCTTC . TRBJ2-7 . TRBV28
CASSLETGGGQPQHF TGTGCCAGCAGCTTAGAGACAGGGGGCGGTCAGCCCCAGCATTTT TRBD1 TRBJ1-5 . TRBV11-2
CASSLWTDRNTEAFF TGCGCCAGCAGCCTCTGGACAGATAGGAACACTGAAGCTTTCTTT . TRBJ1-1 once TRBV5-1
CASSPPGVTQYF TGTGCCAGCAGCCCACCCGGTGTGACCCAGTACTTC . TRBJ2-5 . TRBV7-8
CASSEGQGSSPLHF TGCGCCAGCAGCGAGGGACAGGGCAGCTCACCCCTCCACTTT TRBD1 TRBJ1-6 . TRBV5-1
CASSYSPAGVRYEQYF TGTGCCAGCAGTTACTCCCCAGCGGGGGTCCGTTACGAGCAGTACTTC TRBD2 TRBJ2-7 . TRBV6-6
CASSGVDGGYGYTF TGTGCCAGCAGTGGGGTGGACGGTGGGTATGGCTACACCTTC . TRBJ1-2 . TRBV2
CASSQDVLAGGLGGYNEQFF TGCGCCAGCAGCCAAGATGTCCTAGCGGGGGGCCTCGGGGGCTACAATGAGCAGTTCTTC TRBD2 TRBJ2-1 . TRBV4-1
CASSFPNYGYTF TGTGCCAGCAGCTTCCCCAACTATGGCTACACCTTC . TRBJ1-2 . TRBV7-2
CASSGTVGVYEQYF TGTGCCAGCAGCGGGACAGTTGGGGTCTACGAGCAGTACTTC TRBD1 TRBJ2-7 . TRBV6-5
CASSLRGPAEAFF TGTGCCAGCAGCTTAAGGGGGCCGGCTGAAGCTTTCTTT TRBD1 TRBJ1-1 . TRBV11-3
CASAVDGGGWETQYF TGTGCCAGCGCGGTGGACGGCGGGGGCTGGGAGACCCAGTACTTC . TRBJ2-5 . TRBV6-1
CASSRSSIRNQPQHF TGTGCCAGCAGCCGATCGTCAATCAGGAATCAGCCCCAGCATTTT . TRBJ1-5 . TRBV28
CASSPSWGETHF TGTGCCAGCAGTCCCTCGTGGGGCGAGACCCATTTT . TRBJ1-3 . TRBV6-5
CASSAGTAKGRQYF TGTGCCAGCAGCGCGGGGACAGCAAAGGGGCGTCAGTACTTC TRBD1 TRBJ2-4 . TRBV9
CASSIGAEGAFF TGTGCCAGCAGTATAGGGGCCGAAGGAGCTTTCTTT . TRBJ1-1 . TRBV7-9